This T cell receptor (beta chain) was identified in a study of T cells in Graves' hyperthyroidism and ophthalmopathy. On the study more broadly: Peripheral blood was taken when the disease was first diagnosed, before any treatment began. Study-wide results and limits: Appearing also in blood were most of the thyroid clonotypes expanded above 0.001.

As regards this clonotype: Its antigen is undetermined.

Amplified regions were TCR beta CDR3 sequences from RNA transcripts. Initially, a first-round RT-PCR of the TCR CDR3 employed the HTBI primer set. TCRdb analysed the multiplex PCR reads with MiXCR anew, one entry per CDR3 protein. This sample has 500,000 to 600,000 distinct CDR3 sequences, with less than 20% found just once. Diagnosis relied on clinical symptoms, serum thyroxine and TRAb, thyroid ultrasound and orbital computed tomography. This TCR was recovered from a man aged 40-49 years with Graves' ophthalmopathy. Sequenced material: blood.

The CDR3 nucleotides are TGTGCCAGCAGCTTAAAGGACAGTTACCTTCATGAGCAGTTCTTC. Translated, it gives CASSLKDSYLHEQFF. V gene TRBV7-2 combines with J gene TRBJ2-1, with a weak D call TRBD1 (6 bases). This CDR3 has 15 amino acids. Per the germline V gene, CDR1 is SGHTA and CDR2 is FQGNSA. V lost 2 bases, J lost 8 bases, and 16 bases lay in between.